These 17 T cell receptor beta chains were all obtained from the same sample, sequenced in a study of shared clonotypes between healthy human individuals. Sequencing used immunoSEQ multiplex PCR; TCRdb keeps in-frame clones, though not all of them. The repertoire includes approximately 110,000 clones, about 70% of them detected once, and about 25% sits in the top ten. The material sequenced was memory CD8+ T cells sorted from blood. Sample subset: CD45RO+ cells pooled with CCR7-negative TemRA cells. These receptors originate from a woman aged 25 to 45 in good health.

This chain joins TRBV4-2 and TRBJ2-7, with D possibly matching TRBD2 (6 bases). V lost 0 bases and J lost 2, with 20 bases in between. The length of the CDR3 is 18 residues. Germline V lookup: CDR1 LGHNA, CDR2 YNFKEQ. CDR3 amino acids: CASSQDTWAGPRTYEQYF. The CDR3 DNA sequence: TGTGCCAGCAGCCAAGACACTTGGGCGGGACCCCGAACCTACGAGCAGTACTTC.

V gene TRBV19 combines with J gene TRBJ2-1; D remains unclear. The CDR3 extends over 14 amino acids. Trimming removed 0 bases from V and 3 bases from J, with 6 bases in between. In germline, CDR1 is LNHDA, CDR2 SQIVND (reference sequence). The CDR3 DNA reads TGTGCCAGTAGTATAGATCTATACTACAATGAGCAGTTCTTC. This encodes CASSIDLYYNEQFF.

The chain joins TRBV7-9 to TRBJ2-1; 9 bases align to TRBD2. This CDR3 spans 15 amino acids. Trimming at V came to 8 bases and at J to 10 bases, leaving 15 bases not matched to a gene. Germline-derived CDR1 and CDR2 are SEHNR and FQNEAQ (reference sequence). CDR3 nucleotide sequence: TGTGCCAGCGCGGATAGCGGGAGCCCTAACGGGGAGCAGTTCTTC. As protein: CASADSGSPNGEQFF.

The chain carries TRBV13 and TRBJ1-1; maybe TRBD1 (6 bases). Germline V lookup: CDR1 PRHDT, CDR2 FYEKMQ (reference sequence). The CDR3 covers 14 residues. V gave up 5 bases and J gave up 1 base, with 11 bases separating them. The CDR3, as DNA: TGTGCCAGCAGCGCCGAGGGGGAGAACACTGAAGCTTTCTTT. Amino acids: CASSAEGENTEAFF.

The table lists this clone with a few counts. The chain recombines TRBV11-2 with TRBJ2-3; D is possibly TRBD1 (6 bases). Germline V lookup: CDR1 SGHAT, CDR2 FQNNGV. The CDR3 is 16 amino acids. V was shortened by 1 base and J by 2 bases, with 13 bases between the two germline ends. The CDR3 bases are TGTGCCAGCAGCTTAGGTGCAGGGGAACACACAGATACGCAGTATTTT. Translated, it gives CASSLGAGEHTDTQYF.

This chain connects TRBV7-9 to TRBJ2-7, with TRBD1 identical over 8 bases. The germline V gene has CDR1 SEHNR and CDR2 FQNEAQ (reference sequence). The CDR3 totals 15 residues. The V and J ends lost 2 bases and 4 bases, in that order; junction bases with no gene match: 7. CDR3 bases: TGTGCCAGCAGCTTAAGGGCGGGACAGGTGTACGAGCAGTACTTC. This codes for CASSLRAGQVYEQYF.

The CDR3 sequence is CASSLEGGSSAEQFF. The CDR3 DNA follows: TGTGCCAGCAGCTTAGAGGGCGGGAGTTCGGCTGAGCAGTTCTTC. The J gene is TRBJ2-1, the V gene TRBV13; 7 nucleotides agree with TRBD2. CDR3 length: 15 residues. V was clipped by 1 base and J by 9 bases; unmatched bases: 9. The germline V gene encodes CDR1 PRHDT and CDR2 FYEKMQ (reference sequence).

DNA of the CDR3: TGTGCCAGCGCCACTAGCGGGAAGAGGTTCGGGGAGCTGTTTTTT. Its protein product is CASATSGKRFGELFF. The chain couples TRBV28 to TRBJ2-2; 10 bases match TRBD2. V shed 8 bases and J 7 bases; nucleotides not matched to a gene: 10. The CDR3 consists of 15 residues. Germline-derived CDR1 and CDR2 are MDHEN and SYDVKM.

The gene calls are TRBV6-1 and TRBJ1-2; D remains ambiguous. The V end lost 8 bases, the J end lost 3 bases, and 13 bases lay between the germline ends. This CDR3 spans 13 amino acids. Germline V CDR1 and CDR2: MNHNS, SASEGT. CDR3 in DNA: TGTGCCAGCCGCCAGAGCGATTACTATGGCTACACCTTC. This gives the protein CASRQSDYYGYTF.

V is TRBV19 and J is TRBJ1-1; D is unresolved. The CDR3 spans 13 residues. V lost 5 bases and J lost 8, with 15 bases in between. From germline, CDR1 is LNHDA and CDR2 SQIVND (reference sequence). CDR3: CASSFGRKGEAFF. The DNA of the CDR3 is TGTGCCAGTAGTTTCGGAAGGAAAGGAGAAGCTTTCTTT.

V usage is TRBV4-1 and J usage is TRBJ1-3, with D uncertain. Per the germline V gene, CDR1 is MGHRA and CDR2 is YSYEKL. V was cut by 8 bases and J by 0 bases, with 11 bases left in between. The length of the CDR3 is 14 residues. This CDR3 is CASSNTNSGNTIYF. The CDR3 DNA sequence: TGCGCCAGCTCCAACACCAACTCTGGAAACACCATATATTTT.

The J gene is TRBJ2-1, the V gene TRBV4-2, with 7 positions matching TRBD2. CDR3 size: 16 residues. Germline V lookup: CDR1 LGHNA, CDR2 YNFKEQ. Trimming took 0 bases from V and 4 from J; bases not matched to a gene: 6. CDR3 residues: CASSQDTREFYNEQFF. The CDR3 DNA reads as TGTGCCAGCAGCCAAGATACGCGGGAGTTTTACAATGAGCAGTTCTTC.

Of note for this clone: This same CDR3 is encoded by further DNA sequences in the sample. The rearrangement joins TRBV19 to TRBJ2-1, with D perhaps matching TRBD2 (5 bases). V shed 2 bases and J shed 4 bases, with 12 bases lying between them. The CDR3 has 15 amino acids. Looked up from germline, CDR1 is LNHDA and CDR2 is SQIVND (reference sequence). The CDR3: CASSIRSGYYNEQFF. The DNA for the CDR3 is TGTGCCAGTAGTATAAGGAGCGGATATTACAATGAGCAGTTCTTC.

The chain uses TRBV2 and TRBJ1-1; TRBD1 agrees at 7 bases. Germline V CDR1 and CDR2: SNHLY, FYNNEI. There are 12 residues in the CDR3. The CDR3 DNA follows: TGTGCGGGAGACAGGGATCCCACTGAAGCTTTCTTT. It is translated as CAGDRDPTEAFF.

The J gene is TRBJ1-2, the V gene TRBV4-1, with a possible D match to TRBD1 (6 bases). The CDR3 has 15 amino acids. V was shortened by 1 base and J by 2 bases, with 11 bases between the two germline ends. The germline CDR1 and CDR2 sequences are MGHRA and YSYEKL. CDR3 region: CASSQGQGQNYGYTF. The CDR3, as DNA: TGCGCCAGCAGCCAAGGGCAGGGACAAAACTATGGCTACACCTTC.

This clone was seen at least ten times. The rearrangement joins TRBV6-1 to TRBJ1-4; 8 bases align to TRBD1. The length of the CDR3 is 16 residues. The V and J ends lost 0 bases and 4 bases, in that order; junction bases with no gene match: 4. CDR1 and CDR2 (germline): MNHNS, SASEGT. The CDR3: CASSEASGQGNEKLFF. In DNA, the CDR3 is TGTGCCAGCAGTGAAGCATCCGGACAGGGTAATGAAAAACTGTTTTTT.

The chain links TRBV4-2 to TRBJ2-1; D might be TRBD2 (6 bases). The germline CDR1 and CDR2 sequences are LGHNA and YNFKEQ. V lost 2 bases to trimming and J lost 8 bases, with 13 bases between them. The CDR3 totals 14 residues. DNA of the CDR3: TGTGCCAGCAGCCAATCCCCGCGGGGTGATGAGCAGTTCTTC. Its protein product is CASSQSPRGDEQFF.